There are many counts of the clone carrying this T cell receptor (beta chain). Its antigen is not identified. The record originates from a study of T cell repertoires in cytomegalovirus infection. The CDR3 contains 12 residues. The V gene lost 8 bases and the J gene lost 5 bases, with 9 bases spanning the gap. CDR1 and CDR2 from the germline V gene are SGHVS and FNYEAQ. Overall study results and limits: Dominating the ex vivo response were HLA-C-restricted CMV-specific TCR beta clonotypes.

TCRdb reprocessed the reads with MiXCR, giving one entry per CDR3 protein. The sample has some 900,000 distinct CDR3 sequences, 30% to 35% seen once. The TCR comes from a human donor in good health (CMV status not recorded). Some clones in this sample may be carry-over from other donors' samples. The rearrangement joins TRBV7-6 to TRBJ2-2; perhaps TRBD1 as D (7 bases). Sequenced here: cultured CD8+ T cells from PBMCs, sampled from culture after CMV antigen stimulation. The CDR3 sequence is CASQGGTGELFF. The CDR3 nucleotides are TGTGCCAGCCAGGGGGGTACCGGGGAGCTGTTTTTT.